These 32 T cell receptor beta chains originate from one sample sequenced in a study of glioma-infiltrating T cells (dated by TCRdb to the mid-2010s). The instrument given in TCRdb is Illumina MiSeq. TCR alpha and beta CDR3 regions were amplified with the iRepertoire nested amplicon-rescue multiplex PCR (arm-PCR) platform from RNA. The public sequencing data were trimmed at Q25 with fastp and processed into clonotypes with MiXCR by TCRdb, which kept only in-frame beta chains. A single entry per CDR3 protein holds the most common genes and DNA from its merged rows. The sample table records 100,000 to 150,000 distinct CDR3 sequences; roughly 20% of these occur just once. Jointly, the top ten make up roughly 15% of the sample. The sample comprised glioma tissue, nonneoplastic brain tissue, or PBMCs (not recorded which). Receptors originate from a human donor with low-grade glioma or glioblastoma, undergoing nonglioma brain surgery, or in good health (not recorded which).

This clonotype has more than one count but fewer than ten. This chain connects TRBV12-3 or TRBV12-4 to TRBJ2-1; D possibly uses TRBD1 or TRBD2 (6 bases each). Trimming removed 6 bases from V and 2 bases from J, with 26 bases in between. The CDR3 has 19 residues. The CDR3: CASSIDKDWSGGPYNEQFF. As DNA, the CDR3 is TGTGCCAGCAGCATCGACAAGGACTGGTCCGGGGGCCCCTACAATGAGCAGTTCTTC.

This clonotype was detected a few times. A much larger clone lies one base from this, so it may be a read error. The V call is TRBV27, the J call TRBJ2-1, with D perhaps matching TRBD2 (6 bases). The CDR3 loop spans 13 amino acids. Germline V gene sequence: CDR1 MNHEY, CDR2 SMNVEV (reference sequence). The CDR3 DNA follows: TGTGCCAGTCAGCGGGTAAGGAATGGTGAGCAGCTCTTC. Its translation: CASQRVRNGEQLF.

The genes are TRBV5-1 and TRBJ2-4; no definite D call. CDR1 is SGHRS and CDR2 is YFSETQ in the germline V gene. The CDR3 loop spans 15 amino acids. V lost 1 base to trimming and J lost 6 bases, with 14 bases between them. The CDR3 DNA reads as TGCGCCAGCAGCTTGTTAGTGGGCGCTGGAAACATTCAGTACTTC. Translating it yields CASSLLVGAGNIQYF.

This clonotype has more than one count but fewer than ten. This sequence joins TRBV3-1 and TRBJ1-4, with 8 nucleotides matching TRBD1. The CDR3 is 15 amino acids. Germline V gene lookup returns CDR1 LGHDT and CDR2 YNNKEL (reference sequence). V was pared by 4 bases and J by 6 bases, with 7 bases of the junction left unmatched. For the CDR3, the DNA is TGTGCCAGCAGCCTTCTTGACAGGGGTTATGAAAAACTGTTTTTT. This translates into CASSLLDRGYEKLFF.

This clonotype occurred many times. The chain recombines TRBV2 with TRBJ2-1, with D possibly TRBD2 on 6 matching bases. The CDR3 is made up of 14 amino acids. Germline V CDR1 and CDR2: SNHLY, FYNNEI. Deletions cut 7 bases from V and 5 bases from J, with 15 bases between. CDR3 DNA sequence: TGTGCCAGCAAAGACCCGGGGGTCGACAATGAGCAGTTCTTC. Residues: CASKDPGVDNEQFF.

About this clonotype: This may be a read error, as it is one base from a much larger clone. V is TRBV7-2 and J is TRBJ2-3; D gene uncertain. There are 14 residues in the CDR3. Germline V gives CDR1 SGHTA, CDR2 FQGNSA. The CDR3 coding sequence is TGTGCCGGCAGCTTAGGCAAGGGTAGAGATACGCAGTATTTT. This sequence encodes CAGSLGKGRDTQYF.

Many counts were recorded for this clonotype. The genes are TRBV20-1 and TRBJ2-3; D remains ambiguous. This CDR3 is built from 14 residues. The V end was cut by 3 bases, the J end by 2 bases, with 12 bases between. Germline V gene sequence: CDR1 DFQATT, CDR2 SNEGSKA (reference sequence). CDR3: CSARRSRITDTQYF. As DNA, the CDR3 is TGCAGTGCTAGGAGGTCTAGAATCACAGATACGCAGTATTTT.

This clonotype was seen ten or more times. The gene calls are TRBV20-1 and TRBJ2-1; 13 bases agree with TRBD2. CDR1 is DFQATT and CDR2 is SNEGSKA in the germline V gene (reference sequence). The CDR3 totals 15 residues. Trimming removed 4 bases from V and 9 bases from J; junction bases left unmatched: 9. The CDR3 region is CSAISGTSGIGEQFF. CDR3 bases: TGCAGTGCTATATCCGGGACTAGCGGGATTGGTGAGCAGTTCTTC.

This clonotype was seen ten or more times. The V call is TRBV6-6, the J call TRBJ2-1; D is ambiguous. Germline assignment: CDR1 MNHNY and CDR2 SVGAGI (reference sequence). The CDR3 runs 15 residues. Between the trimmed V and J ends, which lost 0 bases and 7 bases, there was a span of 13 bases. CDR3 sequence: CASSYSNLGQNEQFF. Here the CDR3 DNA reads TGTGCCAGCAGTTACTCGAATCTAGGTCAGAATGAGCAGTTCTTC.

This clonotype appeared many times. The V call is TRBV28, the J call TRBJ1-2; D uncertain. The CDR3 runs 15 residues. The germline V and J ends were trimmed by 3 bases and 2 bases, with 13 bases remaining between them. In germline, CDR1 is MDHEN, CDR2 SYDVKM. The CDR3 is CASSFGDSFNYGYTF. The CDR3 nucleotides are TGTGCCAGCAGTTTTGGCGATTCTTTCAACTATGGCTACACCTTC.

Details on this clonotype: The junction departs from germline at one end; a sequencing error may be responsible. The genes are TRBV6-2 or TRBV6-3 and TRBJ2-3; TRBD2 aligns across 9 bases. The CDR3 length is 17 residues. Germline V CDR1 and CDR2: MNHEY, SVGEGT. CDR3 region: CASSYGWSGTSTYTQYF. DNA of the CDR3: TGTGCCAGCAGTTACGGATGGTCTGGGACTAGCACATATACGCAGTATTTT.

In regard to this clonotype: This may come from a read error, since a much larger clone is one base off. This chain connects TRBV6-2 or TRBV6-3 to TRBJ1-2; the D is unclear. V was shortened by 6 bases and J by 4 bases, with 21 bases between the two germline ends. Per the germline V gene, CDR1 is MNHEY and CDR2 is SVGEGT. The CDR3 extends over 16 amino acids. The CDR3 here is CASSQDGRWVGYGYTF. CDR3 nucleotide sequence: TGTGCCAGCAGCCAAGATGGGAGATGGGTCGGCTATGGCTACACCTTC.

As to this clonotype: This may be a read error, as it is one base from a much larger clone. This chain uses TRBV27 with TRBJ2-3; D might be TRBD1 or TRBD2, each matching 6 bases. Germline V gene lookup returns CDR1 MNHEY and CDR2 SMNVEV (reference sequence). The CDR3 totals 16 residues. The V gene lost 1 base and the J gene lost 3 bases, with 14 bases spanning the gap. DNA for the CDR3: TGTGCCAGCAGTTTATGGGGGAAAGGGGGGACAGATACGCAGTATTTT. Protein product: CASSLWGKGGTDTQYF.

This clonotype was picked up one time. A much larger clonotype is one base distant, so this may be a read error. The genes are TRBV2 and TRBJ1-5, with D perhaps TRBD1 (6 bases). Germline V lookup: CDR1 SNHLY, CDR2 FYNNEI. The CDR3 length is 15 residues. The CDR3 nucleotides are TGTGCCAGCAGTGATTTCCCGGCAGGGGATCAGCCCAAGCATTTT. It translates to CASSDFPAGDQPKHF.

Many counts were recorded for this clonotype. The chain carries TRBV4-3 and TRBJ2-2; 14 bases fit TRBD2. CDR3 size: 19 residues. V shed 4 bases and J 7 bases; nucleotides not matched to a gene: 14. Germline CDR1 and CDR2: LGHNA and YSLEER. In nucleotides, the CDR3 is TGCGCCAGCAGCCGGCGACTAGCGGGAGGGCCCGGGATGATCGGGGAGCTGTTTTTT. This translates into CASSRRLAGGPGMIGELFF.

In this sample, this clonotype turned up many times. V gene TRBV5-1 combines with J gene TRBJ2-7; D is unclear. CDR1 and CDR2 from the germline V gene are SGHRS and YFSETQ. V was clipped by 0 bases and J by 0 bases, with 7 bases between them. The CDR3 is 14 residues long. Here the CDR3 reads CASSLDSSSYEQYF. The DNA for the CDR3 is TGCGCCAGCAGCTTGGACAGCAGCTCCTACGAGCAGTACTTC. The full variable domain, completed using reference TRBV5-1 and TRBJ2-7, is KAGVTQTPRYLIKTRGQQVTLSCSPISGHRSVSWYQQTPGQGLQFLFEYFSETQRNKGNFPGRFSGRQFSNSRSEMNVSTLELGDSALYLCASSLDSSSYEQYFGPGTRLTVT.

The chain couples TRBV5-1 to TRBJ2-7; maybe TRBD2 (6 bases). V lost 5 bases, J lost 1 base, and 16 bases lay in between. The germline gives CDR1 SGHRS, CDR2 YFSETQ. There are 15 residues in the CDR3. CDR3 loop: CASRYGTSISYEQYF. CDR3 DNA: TGCGCCAGCAGGTACGGGACTTCAATTTCCTACGAGCAGTACTTC.

Remarks on this clonotype: A much larger clone sits a single nucleotide away, making a read error possible. V gene TRBV3-1 combines with J gene TRBJ1-1, with no clear D. CDR1 LGHDT and CDR2 YNNKEL come from the germline V gene (reference sequence). V lost 0 bases and J lost 3, with 5 bases in between. The CDR3 has 13 residues. Here the CDR3 reads CASSQDSHTEAFF. The DNA for the CDR3 is TGTGCCAGCAGCCAAGACTCGCACACTGAAGCTTTCTTT.

This clonotype appeared many times. V is TRBV6-1 and J is TRBJ1-3; no clear D gene. CDR3 length equals 12 residues. V gave up 7 bases and J gave up 4 bases, with 8 bases separating them. CDR1 MNHNS and CDR2 SASEGT come from the germline V gene. CDR3: CASMGSGNTIYF. Here the CDR3 DNA reads TGTGCCAGCATGGGGTCCGGAAACACCATATATTTT.

As to this clonotype: A much larger clone lies one base from this, so it may be a read error. The conserved phenylalanine or tryptophan normally closing the CDR3 is absent here, so this likely arose from a read error. The DNA is omitted, as the CDR3 cannot be located on it reliably, and the CDR3 follows TCRdb's listing. V gene TRBV5-4 combines with J gene TRBJ2-7; the table gives TRBD2 as D, unverified against the DNA. The CDR3 length equals 12 residues, ends included. Germline CDR1 SGHNT, CDR2 YYREEE (reference sequence). The CDR3: CASRLGRGTRAI.

This clonotype appeared many times. The CDR3 here is CASSHRTPGEAFF. The CDR3 DNA follows: TGCGCCAGCAGCCACCGAACCCCAGGGGAAGCTTTCTTT. The rearrangement links TRBV4-3 to TRBJ1-1; D is possibly TRBD1 (5 bases). CDR3 size: 13 residues. V was trimmed by 3 bases and J by 8 bases, leaving 13 bases between them. Per germline, CDR1 LGHNA and CDR2 YSLEER.

V usage is TRBV7-9 and J usage is TRBJ2-7; TRBD2 is a possible D gene (5 bases). V was shortened by 1 base and J by 6 bases, with 7 bases between the two germline ends. CDR3 size: 12 residues. Germline V CDR1 and CDR2: SEHNR, FQNEAQ (reference sequence). The CDR3 DNA follows: TGTGCCAGCAGCTTAGATGGGAGCGAGCAGTACTTC. Translated: CASSLDGSEQYF.

This clonotype came up many times. J is TRBJ2-3 and V is TRBV7-2, with 12 bases lining up with TRBD2. The CDR3 is 16 residues long. The V gene's germline CDR1 is SGHTA and CDR2 FQGNSA. Unmatched junction bases numbered 4, after V lost 2 bases and J lost 4 bases. CDR3 in amino acids: CASSLRLAGVSDTQYF. The CDR3 bases are TGTGCCAGCAGCTTAAGACTAGCGGGAGTGTCAGATACGCAGTATTTT.

This clonotype was observed a handful of times. This chain connects TRBV12-3 or TRBV12-4 to TRBJ1-1; maybe TRBD1 (6 bases). Trimming stripped 8 bases from V and 3 bases from J, with 16 bases between. The CDR3 has 14 amino acids. This CDR3 reads CASGRDTEYTEAFF. CDR3 nucleotides: TGTGCCAGCGGCCGGGACACCGAATACACTGAAGCTTTCTTT.

This clonotype was recorded at least ten times. This chain connects TRBV7-8 to TRBJ1-5; D perhaps matches TRBD1 (6 bases). CDR1 and CDR2 from the germline V gene are SGHVS and FQNEAQ. V dropped 5 bases and J dropped 0 bases, with 11 bases sitting between them. CDR3 length: 15 residues. The CDR3 loop is CASSRQDYSNQPQHF. CDR3 in DNA: TGTGCCAGCAGCCGACAGGATTATAGCAATCAGCCCCAGCATTTT.

This clonotype was seen a few times. The chain combines TRBV5-4 with TRBJ1-2; D not certain. The CDR3 consists of 12 residues. Trimming cost V 4 bases and J 11 bases, with 15 bases left between them. Germline loops: CDR1 SGHNT, CDR2 YYREEE (reference sequence). CDR3 loop: CASSPELGGYTF. Written as DNA, the CDR3 is TGTGCCAGCAGCCCGGAGCTTGGAGGTTACACCTTC.

In its sample, this clonotype is medium-sized. V is TRBV6-2 or TRBV6-3 and J is TRBJ2-6; 10 bases map to TRBD1. There are 16 residues in the CDR3. The V gene's germline CDR1 is MNHEY and CDR2 SVGEGT. Losses at the gene ends were 4 bases for V and 0 bases for J; bases not matched to a gene: 0. The CDR3 loop is CASSWTGGSGANVLTF. The CDR3 bases are TGTGCCAGCAGTTGGACAGGGGGCTCTGGGGCCAACGTCCTGACTTTC.

This clonotype was found many times. The chain joins TRBV19 to TRBJ2-7, with D unclear. The CDR3 is made up of 13 amino acids. V shed 6 bases and J shed 2 bases, with 11 bases lying between them. Germline CDR1 reads LNHDA; CDR2 reads SQIVND (reference sequence). CDR3 DNA: TGTGCCAGTAGCATTACTGGGCCCTACGAGCAGTACTTC. Its translation is CASSITGPYEQYF. Together with reference TRBV19 and TRBJ2-7, the CDR3 gives the full variable domain: DGGITQSPKYLFRKEGQNVTLSCEQNLNHDAMYWYRQDPGQGLRLIYYSQIVNDFQKGDIAEGYSVSREKKESFPLTVTSAQKNPTAFYLCASSITGPYEQYFGPGTRLTVT.

This clonotype came up many times. J is TRBJ2-1 and V is TRBV27, with D uncertain. V dropped 3 bases and J dropped 2 bases, with 8 bases sitting between them. The CDR3 has 14 amino acids. Germline V lookup: CDR1 MNHEY, CDR2 SMNVEV (reference sequence). The CDR3 loop reads CASSFRSPYNEQFF. The CDR3 nucleotides are TGTGCCAGCAGTTTTAGGAGTCCCTACAATGAGCAGTTCTTC.

This clonotype was seen only a few times. This chain links TRBV5-1 with TRBJ1-6; a weak D match, TRBD1 (6 bases). Trimming shortened V by 0 bases and J by 8 bases, and 15 bases separated the two germline ends. The CDR3 is made up of 16 amino acids. In germline, CDR1 is SGHRS, CDR2 YFSETQ. CDR3 loop: CASSLEPQGKDSPLHF. CDR3 DNA: TGCGCCAGCAGCTTGGAACCCCAGGGGAAGGATTCACCCCTCCACTTT.

There are many counts of this clonotype. This chain links TRBV5-4 with TRBJ2-5; D is perhaps TRBD2 (5 bases). CDR1 and CDR2 from the germline V gene are SGHNT and YYREEE (reference sequence). This CDR3 is 13 amino acids long. Trimming left V 2 bases short and J 1 base short, with 6 bases between. Written as DNA, the CDR3 is TGTGCCAGCAGCTTCGGACTCCAAGAGACCCAGTACTTC. Translation: CASSFGLQETQYF.

This clonotype has ten or more counts. V and J are TRBV20-1 and TRBJ2-1; TRBD2 is a possible D gene (6 bases). Germline assignment: CDR1 DFQATT and CDR2 SNEGSKA (reference sequence). Trimming took 4 bases from V and 0 from J, leaving 13 bases between them. The CDR3 totals 15 residues. As DNA, the CDR3 is TGCAGTGCTACGATAGCGGTGAGCTCCTACAATGAGCAGTTCTTC. It translates to CSATIAVSSYNEQFF.